The 16 T cell receptor beta chains reported below all come from one sample, sequenced in a study of T cell repertoires in cytomegalovirus infection. One entry per CDR3 protein results from TCRdb running MiXCR on the reads. The sample contains more than 85,000 distinct CDR3 sequences, roughly a quarter of which appear only once. What was sequenced was CD8+ T cells from PBMCs. These receptors all come from a human donor in good health (CMV status not recorded). Some clones in this sample may be carry-over from other donors' samples.

This clonotype was counted a few times. The rearrangement joins TRBV29-1 to TRBJ1-2, with 9 bases aligning to TRBD1. The CDR3 runs 14 residues. Trimming cost V 6 bases and J 1 base; bases outside gene matches: 6. Germline lookup yields CDR1 SQVTM and CDR2 ANQGSEA. The DNA of the CDR3 is TGCAGCGTAGCGCTGGGACAGGGTAACTATGGCTACACCTTC. Its protein is CSVALGQGNYGYTF.

The chain is built from TRBV7-9 and TRBJ2-5; TRBD2 might be the D (5 bases). Trimming left V 1 base short and J 5 bases short, with 11 bases between. This CDR3 contains 14 residues. CDR1 is SEHNR and CDR2 is FQNEAQ in the germline V gene (reference sequence). The CDR3 bases are TGTGCCAGCAGCTTAGAGGAGGTGGGGGAGACCCAGTACTTC. Amino acids: CASSLEEVGETQYF.

V usage is TRBV27 and J usage is TRBJ2-5, with TRBD2 identical over 10 bases. The ends lost 6 bases at V and 6 bases at J; junction bases unmatched: 10. This CDR3 comprises 15 residues. In germline, CDR1 is MNHEY, CDR2 SMNVEV (reference sequence). The DNA for the CDR3 is TGTGCCAGCAGGCCCTCGGCTAGCGGGAGCCAGACCCAGTACTTC. Translating it yields CASRPSASGSQTQYF.

The rearrangement joins TRBV28 to TRBJ1-6; D may be TRBD1 (5 bases). Germline V CDR1 and CDR2: MDHEN, SYDVKM. Trimming took 7 bases from V and 0 from J, leaving 10 bases between them. The CDR3 is 15 amino acids. The CDR3 spells CASNRDSSYNSPLHF. The CDR3 DNA follows: TGTGCCAGCAATCGAGACAGCTCCTATAATTCACCCCTCCACTTT.

The chain employs TRBV20-1 and TRBJ2-3; 9 bases line up with TRBD2. J gave up 7 bases and V 2 bases, and 16 bases lay outside the gene matches. This CDR3 contains 17 residues. From germline, CDR1 is DFQATT and CDR2 SNEGSKA (reference sequence). The CDR3 DNA is TGCAGTGCTAGATCGACCGAGGGGATAGCGGGGGATTATACGCAGTATTTT. Its translation is CSARSTEGIAGDYTQYF.

This clonotype appeared a few times. The rearrangement links TRBV7-9 to TRBJ2-7; 9 nucleotides agree with TRBD1. Germline V gene data show CDR1 as SEHNR and CDR2 as FQNEAQ (reference sequence). The CDR3 loop spans 15 amino acids. V gave up 1 base and J gave up 3 bases; unmatched junction bases: 4. The CDR3 region has the DNA TGTGCCAGCAGCTTAGGGGACAGGGCGGTCTACGAGCAGTACTTC. Protein product: CASSLGDRAVYEQYF.

The sample holds many counts of this clonotype. The chain combines TRBV7-9 with TRBJ2-1; 11 bases line up with TRBD2. V was clipped by 9 bases and J by 8 bases; unmatched bases: 3. Germline V gene sequence: CDR1 SEHNR, CDR2 FQNEAQ (reference sequence). The CDR3 runs to 12 residues. This CDR3 is CASSGRADEQFF. CDR3 coding DNA: TGTGCCAGTAGCGGGAGGGCCGATGAGCAGTTCTTC.

This clonotype was recorded a few times. The chain is built from TRBV19 and TRBJ2-7, with unresolved D. CDR1 and CDR2 from the germline V gene are LNHDA and SQIVND (reference sequence). Trimming left V 5 bases short and J 2 bases short, with 13 bases between. This CDR3 contains 14 residues. The DNA for the CDR3 is TGTGCCAGTAGTCCTGGGGTCTGGACCTACGAGCAGTACTTC. Translation: CASSPGVWTYEQYF.

Many counts were recorded for this clonotype. V and J are TRBV28 and TRBJ1-5, with no clear D. CDR3 length: 16 residues. The V gene's germline CDR1 is MDHEN and CDR2 SYDVKM. V was shortened by 2 bases and J by 1 base, with 12 bases between the two germline ends. The CDR3 is CASSLVPRSSNQPQHF. The CDR3, as DNA: TGTGCCAGCAGTTTAGTCCCCCGCAGCAGCAATCAGCCCCAGCATTTT.

The chain has TRBV19 and TRBJ2-7; D is possibly TRBD2 (5 bases). The CDR3 consists of 13 residues. CDR1 and CDR2 from the germline V gene are LNHDA and SQIVND (reference sequence). V was clipped by 5 bases and J by 6 bases, with 14 bases between them. The CDR3 DNA follows: TGTGCCAGTAGTGTGCGGACTCGGGGCGAGCAGTACTTC. This sequence encodes CASSVRTRGEQYF.

This clonotype was observed many times. V usage is TRBV7-6 and J usage is TRBJ2-1; D unclear. The CDR3 sequence is 16 residues long. With 5 bases removed from V and 0 bases from J, the gap between germline ends came to 14 bases. Germline V gene data show CDR1 as SGHVS and CDR2 as FNYEAQ. CDR3 in amino acids: CASSLYTRSSYNEQFF. As DNA, the CDR3 is TGTGCCAGCAGCCTCTACACCCGGAGCTCCTACAATGAGCAGTTCTTC.

V gene TRBV11-3 combines with J gene TRBJ2-7; tentatively, D is TRBD1 (6 bases). CDR3 length: 13 amino acids. Germline lookup yields CDR1 SGHNT and CDR2 YENEEA. V was cut by 1 base and J by 5 bases, with 9 bases left in between. Here the CDR3 reads CASSLAGAHEQYF. CDR3 coding DNA: TGTGCCAGCAGCTTAGCAGGGGCCCACGAGCAGTACTTC. Combining the CDR3 with reference TRBV11-3 and TRBJ2-7 gives the whole variable domain EAGVVQSPRYKIIEKKQPVAFWCNPISGHNTLYWYLQNLGQGPELLIRYENEEAVDDSQLPKDRFSAERLKGVDSTLKIQPAELGDSAVYLCASSLAGAHEQYFGPGTRLTVT.

About this clonotype: Germline and junction disagree at one end, which may indicate a read error. This rearrangement joins TRBV20-1 to TRBJ2-7; 10 bases line up with TRBD1. CDR1 DFQATT and CDR2 SNEGSKA come from the germline V gene (reference sequence). The CDR3 contains 14 residues. This CDR3 is CSPRGTGAVYEQYF. CDR3 bases: TGCAGTCCTAGGGGGACAGGGGCTGTTTACGAGCAGTACTTC.

This clonotype turned up a few times. The chain joins TRBV7-9 to TRBJ2-5; D call uncertain. V was shortened by 4 bases and J by 5 bases, with 8 bases between the two germline ends. The CDR3 is 12 residues long. Germline values: CDR1 SEHNR, CDR2 FQNEAQ (reference sequence). The CDR3 loop is CASSSQPETQYF. The DNA for the CDR3 is TGTGCCAGCAGCTCACAACCCGAGACCCAGTACTTC.

This clonotype was counted only a few times. The chain carries TRBV6-2 or TRBV6-3 and TRBJ2-2; 13 nucleotides line up with TRBD2. Germline V gene lookup returns CDR1 MNHEY and CDR2 SVGEGT. The J segment lost 0 bases and the V segment lost 2 bases, leaving 6 bases of the junction unmatched. The CDR3 runs 19 residues. The CDR3 spells CASSYPGLAGLANTGELFF. The CDR3 nucleotides are TGTGCCAGCAGTTACCCGGGACTAGCGGGGCTGGCGAACACCGGGGAGCTGTTTTTT.

This clonotype was detected a few times. This rearrangement joins TRBV20-1 to TRBJ2-7; possible D gene TRBD1, 6 bases. Germline V gives CDR1 DFQATT, CDR2 SNEGSKA (reference sequence). This CDR3 is built from 15 residues. Trimming took off 5 bases at V and 6 bases at J, with 23 bases between the two ends. The chain's CDR3 is CSAYLTLGQTLEQYF. The CDR3 DNA is TGCAGTGCTTACCTCACTCTCGGACAGACCCTCGAGCAGTACTTC.